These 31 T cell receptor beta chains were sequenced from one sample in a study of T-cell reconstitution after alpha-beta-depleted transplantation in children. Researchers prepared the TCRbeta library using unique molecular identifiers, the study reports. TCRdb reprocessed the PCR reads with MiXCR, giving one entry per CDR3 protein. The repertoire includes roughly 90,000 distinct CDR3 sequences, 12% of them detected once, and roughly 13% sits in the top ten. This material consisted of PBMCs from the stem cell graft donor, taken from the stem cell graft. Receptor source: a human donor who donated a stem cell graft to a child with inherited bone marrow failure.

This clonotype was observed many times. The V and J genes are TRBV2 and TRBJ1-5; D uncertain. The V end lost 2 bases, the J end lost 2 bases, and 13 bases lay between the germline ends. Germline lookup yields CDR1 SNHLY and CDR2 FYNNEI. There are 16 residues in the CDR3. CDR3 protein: CASSEKGSWGNQPQHF. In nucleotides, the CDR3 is TGTGCCAGCAGTGAAAAGGGCAGTTGGGGCAATCAGCCCCAGCATTTT. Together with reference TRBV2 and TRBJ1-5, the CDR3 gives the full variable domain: EPEVTQTPSHQVTQMGQEVILRCVPISNHLYFYWYRQILGQKVEFLVSFYNNEISEKSEIFDDQFSVERPDGSNFTLKIRSTKLEDSAMYFCASSEKGSWGNQPQHFGDGTRLSIL.

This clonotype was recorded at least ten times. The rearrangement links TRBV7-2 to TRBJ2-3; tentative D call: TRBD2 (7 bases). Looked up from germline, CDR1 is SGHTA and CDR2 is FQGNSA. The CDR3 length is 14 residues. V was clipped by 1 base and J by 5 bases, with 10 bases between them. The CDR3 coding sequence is TGTGCCAGCAGCTTAGAGGGGGGGGAAGATACGCAGTATTTT. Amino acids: CASSLEGGEDTQYF.

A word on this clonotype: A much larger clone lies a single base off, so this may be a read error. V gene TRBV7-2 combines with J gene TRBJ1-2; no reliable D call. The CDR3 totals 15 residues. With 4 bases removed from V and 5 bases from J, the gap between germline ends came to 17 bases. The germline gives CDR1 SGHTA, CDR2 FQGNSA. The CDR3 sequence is CASSWEPSGRYGYTF. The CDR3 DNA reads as TGTGCCAGCAGCTGGGAGCCGAGTGGGAGATATGGCTACACCTTC.

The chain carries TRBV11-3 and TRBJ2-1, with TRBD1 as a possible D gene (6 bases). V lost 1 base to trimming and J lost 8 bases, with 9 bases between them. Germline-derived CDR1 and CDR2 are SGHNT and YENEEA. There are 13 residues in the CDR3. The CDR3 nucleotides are TGTGCCAGCAGCTTAGGGGGGCTCGATGAGCAGTTCTTC. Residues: CASSLGGLDEQFF. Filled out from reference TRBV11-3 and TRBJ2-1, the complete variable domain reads EAGVVQSPRYKIIEKKQPVAFWCNPISGHNTLYWYLQNLGQGPELLIRYENEEAVDDSQLPKDRFSAERLKGVDSTLKIQPAELGDSAVYLCASSLGGLDEQFFGPGTRLTVL.

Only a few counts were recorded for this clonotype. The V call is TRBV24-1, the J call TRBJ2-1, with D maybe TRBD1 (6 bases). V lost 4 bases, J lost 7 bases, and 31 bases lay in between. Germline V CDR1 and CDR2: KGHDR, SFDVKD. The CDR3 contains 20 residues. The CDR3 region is CATSDSLWSGAGPMSNEQFF. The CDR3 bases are TGTGCCACCAGTGACTCGCTCTGGTCAGGGGCCGGACCGATGAGTAATGAGCAGTTCTTC.

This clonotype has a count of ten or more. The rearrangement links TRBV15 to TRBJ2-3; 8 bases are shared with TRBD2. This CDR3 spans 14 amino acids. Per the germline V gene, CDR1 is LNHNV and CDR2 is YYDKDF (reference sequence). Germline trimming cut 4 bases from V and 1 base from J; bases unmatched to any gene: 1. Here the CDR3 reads CATSTGRGTDTQYF. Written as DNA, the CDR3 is TGTGCCACCAGCACCGGGAGGGGCACAGATACGCAGTATTTT.

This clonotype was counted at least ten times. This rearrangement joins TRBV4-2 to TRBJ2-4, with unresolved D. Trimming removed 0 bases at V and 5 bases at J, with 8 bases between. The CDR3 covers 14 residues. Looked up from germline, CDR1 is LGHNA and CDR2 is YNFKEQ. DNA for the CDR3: TGTGCCAGCAGCCAAGAGAACAGCCAAAACATTCAGTACTTC. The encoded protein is CASSQENSQNIQYF.

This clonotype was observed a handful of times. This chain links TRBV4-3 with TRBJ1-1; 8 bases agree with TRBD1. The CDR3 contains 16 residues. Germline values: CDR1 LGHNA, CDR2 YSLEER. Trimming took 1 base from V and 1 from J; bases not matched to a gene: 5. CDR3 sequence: CASSQGHRGWNTEAFF. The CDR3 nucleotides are TGCGCCAGCAGCCAAGGGCACAGGGGGTGGAACACTGAAGCTTTCTTT.

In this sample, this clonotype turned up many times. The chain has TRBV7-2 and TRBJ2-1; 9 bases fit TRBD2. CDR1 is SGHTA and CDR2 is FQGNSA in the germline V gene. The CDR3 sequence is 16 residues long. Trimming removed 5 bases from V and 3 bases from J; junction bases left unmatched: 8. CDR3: CASSRSSGGFYNEQFF. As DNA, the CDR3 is TGTGCCAGCAGCCGAAGTAGCGGGGGTTTCTACAATGAGCAGTTCTTC.

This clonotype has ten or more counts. The CDR3 nucleotides are TGTGCCAGCAGCCAACGCGGGGGGGTTAGCACAGATACGCAGTATTTT. As protein: CASSQRGGVSTDTQYF. This sequence joins TRBV3-1 and TRBJ2-3; the match to TRBD2 covers 9 bases. Per the germline V gene, CDR1 is LGHDT and CDR2 is YNNKEL (reference sequence). The ends lost 2 bases at V and 0 bases at J; junction bases unmatched: 3. CDR3 length equals 16 residues.

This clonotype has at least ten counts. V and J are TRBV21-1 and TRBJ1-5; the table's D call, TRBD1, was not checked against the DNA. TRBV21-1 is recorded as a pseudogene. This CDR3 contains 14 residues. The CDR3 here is CASSLGTGGQPQHF. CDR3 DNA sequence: TGTGCCAGCAGCCTCGGGACAGGAGGTCAGCCCCAGCATTTT.

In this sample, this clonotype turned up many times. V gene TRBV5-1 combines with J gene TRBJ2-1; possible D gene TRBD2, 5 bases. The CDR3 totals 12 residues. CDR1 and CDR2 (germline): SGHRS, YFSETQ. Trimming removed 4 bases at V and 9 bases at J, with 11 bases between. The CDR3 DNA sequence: TGCGCCAGCAGCCTAGCCCCGAGTGAGCAGTTCTTC. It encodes CASSLAPSEQFF.

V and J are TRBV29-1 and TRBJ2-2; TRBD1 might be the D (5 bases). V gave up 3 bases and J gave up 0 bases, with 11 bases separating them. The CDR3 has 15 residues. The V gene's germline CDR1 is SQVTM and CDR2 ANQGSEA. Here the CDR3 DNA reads TGCAGCGTTGATTTTGGGGCTTCGAACACCGGGGAGCTGTTTTTT. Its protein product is CSVDFGASNTGELFF.

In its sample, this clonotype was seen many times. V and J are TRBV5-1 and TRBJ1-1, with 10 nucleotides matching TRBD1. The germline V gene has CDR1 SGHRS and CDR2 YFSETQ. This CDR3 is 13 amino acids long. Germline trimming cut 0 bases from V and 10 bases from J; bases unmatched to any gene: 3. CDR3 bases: TGCGCCAGCAGCTTGGCAGGACAGGGGGGAGCTTTCTTT. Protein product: CASSLAGQGGAFF. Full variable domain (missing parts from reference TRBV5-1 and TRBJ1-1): KAGVTQTPRYLIKTRGQQVTLSCSPISGHRSVSWYQQTPGQGLQFLFEYFSETQRNKGNFPGRFSGRQFSNSRSEMNVSTLELGDSALYLCASSLAGQGGAFFGQGTRLTVV.

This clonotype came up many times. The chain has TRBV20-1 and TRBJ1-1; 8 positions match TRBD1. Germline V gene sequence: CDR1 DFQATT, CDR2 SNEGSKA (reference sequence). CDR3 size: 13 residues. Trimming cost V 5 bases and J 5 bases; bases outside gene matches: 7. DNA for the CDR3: TGCAGTGCTGCCCGGACAGGGCTTACTGAAGCTTTCTTT. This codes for CSAARTGLTEAFF.

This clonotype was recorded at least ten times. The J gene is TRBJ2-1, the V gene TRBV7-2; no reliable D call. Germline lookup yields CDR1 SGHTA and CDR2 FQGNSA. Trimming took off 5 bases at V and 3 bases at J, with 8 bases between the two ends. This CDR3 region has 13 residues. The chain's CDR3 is CASSTGGYNEQFF. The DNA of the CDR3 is TGTGCCAGCAGCACCGGTGGCTACAATGAGCAGTTCTTC.

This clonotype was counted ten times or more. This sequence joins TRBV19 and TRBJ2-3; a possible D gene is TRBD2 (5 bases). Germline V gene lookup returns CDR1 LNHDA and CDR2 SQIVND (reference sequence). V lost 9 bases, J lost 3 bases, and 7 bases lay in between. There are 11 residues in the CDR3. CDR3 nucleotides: TGTGCCAGCCGGGGAACAGATACGCAGTATTTT. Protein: CASRGTDTQYF.

Here the CDR3 DNA reads TGCAGCGTTCTACCCAGACAGGGTGCCTATGGCTACACCTTC. Residues: CSVLPRQGAYGYTF. This sequence joins TRBV29-1 and TRBJ1-2; 7 bases map to TRBD1. The CDR3 runs to 14 residues. V was clipped by 5 bases and J by 4 bases; unmatched bases: 10. Germline assignment: CDR1 SQVTM and CDR2 ANQGSEA.

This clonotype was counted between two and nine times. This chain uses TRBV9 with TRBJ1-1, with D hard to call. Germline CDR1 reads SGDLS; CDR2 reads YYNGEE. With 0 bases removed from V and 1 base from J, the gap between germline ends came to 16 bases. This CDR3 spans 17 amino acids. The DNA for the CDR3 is TGTGCCAGCAGCGTAGGGGGAGGGCAGGCCTCGAACACTGAAGCTTTCTTT. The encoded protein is CASSVGGGQASNTEAFF. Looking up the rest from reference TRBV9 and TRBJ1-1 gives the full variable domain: DSGVTQTPKHLITATGQRVTLRCSPRSGDLSVYWYQQSLDQGLQFLIQYYNGEERAKGNILERFSAQQFPDLHSELNLSSLELGDSALYFCASSVGGGQASNTEAFFGQGTRLTVV.

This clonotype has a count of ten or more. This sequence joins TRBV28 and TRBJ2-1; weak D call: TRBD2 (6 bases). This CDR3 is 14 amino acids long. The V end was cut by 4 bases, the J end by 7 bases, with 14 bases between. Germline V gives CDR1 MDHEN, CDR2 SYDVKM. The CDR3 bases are TGTGCCAGCAGTTCCCCCGGGACTTCTAATGAGCAGTTCTTC. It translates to CASSSPGTSNEQFF.

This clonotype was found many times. The CDR3 DNA follows: TGCGCCAGCAGCCTACAGGGGGAAACAGATACGCAGTATTTT. It encodes CASSLQGETDTQYF. V gene TRBV5-1 combines with J gene TRBJ2-3; 8 bases agree with TRBD1. Losses at the gene ends were 4 bases for V and 3 bases for J; bases not matched to a gene: 4. The germline gives CDR1 SGHRS, CDR2 YFSETQ. The CDR3 has 14 amino acids.

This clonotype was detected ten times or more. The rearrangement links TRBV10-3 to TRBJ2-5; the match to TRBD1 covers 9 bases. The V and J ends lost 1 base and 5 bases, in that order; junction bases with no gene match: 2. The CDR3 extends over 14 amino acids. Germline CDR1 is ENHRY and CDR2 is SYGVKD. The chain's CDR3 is CAISEFGQGETQYF. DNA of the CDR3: TGTGCCATCAGTGAGTTCGGACAGGGGGAGACCCAGTACTTC.

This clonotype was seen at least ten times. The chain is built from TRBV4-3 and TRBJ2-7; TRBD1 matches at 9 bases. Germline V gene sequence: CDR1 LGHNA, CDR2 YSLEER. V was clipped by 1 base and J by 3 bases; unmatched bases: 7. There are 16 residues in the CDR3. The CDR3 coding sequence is TGCGCCAGCAGCCAAGGGATGGACAGGGGACTCTACGAGCAGTACTTC. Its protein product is CASSQGMDRGLYEQYF.

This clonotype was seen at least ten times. The CDR3 coding sequence is TGTGCCAGCATCTCGAACCGGGCAGGCCGCTTGAATGAGCAGTTCTTC. Its protein is CASISNRAGRLNEQFF. The V gene is TRBV7-3, the J gene TRBJ2-1; D unresolved. CDR1 SGHTA and CDR2 FQGTGA come from the germline V gene. Trimming removed 7 bases at V and 7 bases at J, with 23 bases between. The CDR3 has 16 residues.

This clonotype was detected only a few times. Here the CDR3 reads CASSFAGPLFEAFF. CDR3 nucleotides: TGTGCCAGCAGCTTCGCAGGGCCGCTTTTTGAAGCTTTCTTT. This rearrangement joins TRBV7-9 to TRBJ1-1, with D possibly TRBD1 on 5 matching bases. The CDR3 sequence is 14 residues long. The V gene lost 3 bases and the J gene lost 7 bases, with 15 bases spanning the gap. Germline CDR1 reads SEHNR; CDR2 reads FQNEAQ (reference sequence).

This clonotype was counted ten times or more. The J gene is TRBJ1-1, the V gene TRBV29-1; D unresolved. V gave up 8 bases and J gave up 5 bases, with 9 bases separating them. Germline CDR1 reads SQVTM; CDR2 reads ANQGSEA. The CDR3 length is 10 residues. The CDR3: CSWMGTEAFF. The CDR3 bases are TGCAGCTGGATGGGTACTGAAGCTTTCTTT.

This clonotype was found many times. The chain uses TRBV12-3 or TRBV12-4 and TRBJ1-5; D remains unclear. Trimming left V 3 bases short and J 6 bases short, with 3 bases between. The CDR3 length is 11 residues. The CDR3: CASSLGQPQHF. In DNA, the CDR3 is TGTGCCAGCAGTTTGGGTCAGCCCCAGCATTTT.

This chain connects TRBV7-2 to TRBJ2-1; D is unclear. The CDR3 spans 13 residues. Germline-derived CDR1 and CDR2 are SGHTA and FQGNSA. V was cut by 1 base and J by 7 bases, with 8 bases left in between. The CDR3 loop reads CASSLVKANEQFF. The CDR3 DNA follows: TGTGCCAGCAGCTTAGTGAAAGCAAATGAGCAGTTCTTC.

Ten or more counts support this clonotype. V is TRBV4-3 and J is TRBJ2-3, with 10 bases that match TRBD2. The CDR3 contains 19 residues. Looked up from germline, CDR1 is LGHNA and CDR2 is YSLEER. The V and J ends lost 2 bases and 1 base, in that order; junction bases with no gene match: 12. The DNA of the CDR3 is TGCGCCAGCAGCCAAAAGGAAGCGGGAGGGGGCTTTGGCACAGATACGCAGTATTTT. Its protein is CASSQKEAGGGFGTDTQYF.

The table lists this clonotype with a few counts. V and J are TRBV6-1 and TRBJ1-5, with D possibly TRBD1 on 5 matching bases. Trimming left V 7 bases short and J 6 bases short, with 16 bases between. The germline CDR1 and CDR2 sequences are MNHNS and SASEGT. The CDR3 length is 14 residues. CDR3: CASKVGGFGQPQHF. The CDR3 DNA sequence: TGTGCCAGCAAGGTTGGGGGTTTCGGTCAGCCCCAGCATTTT.

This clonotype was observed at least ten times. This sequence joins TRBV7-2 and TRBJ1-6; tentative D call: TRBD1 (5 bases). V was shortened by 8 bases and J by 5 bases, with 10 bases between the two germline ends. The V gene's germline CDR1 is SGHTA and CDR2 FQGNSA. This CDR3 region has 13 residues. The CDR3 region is CASQGRNNSPLHF. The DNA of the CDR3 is TGTGCCAGCCAGGGAAGGAATAATTCACCCCTCCACTTT.